This T cell receptor (beta chain) was identified in a study of Graves' ophthalmopathy and Graves' hyperthyroidism. General observations from the study: Among thyroid clonotypes expanded above 0.001 frequency, most also appeared in blood.

Transcripts of RNA were the source for amplifying TCR beta CDR3 regions. In the first round, RT-PCR was carried out with HTBI primers, and a multiplex PCR formed the second round. MiXCR was run by TCRdb on the multiplex PCR reads, yielding one entry per CDR3 protein. Of 500,000 to 800,000 distinct CDR3 sequences detected, roughly 41% appear once; the ten largest clones hold 3% to 3.5%. Ineligible for inclusion were patients with other autoimmune diseases, uncontrolled infections, pregnancy or lactation. About this clonotype: The antigen is unknown. A read error may account for a junction end that differs from germline.

The source material was peripheral blood. The clonotype comes from an adult man with Graves' ophthalmopathy.

DNA for the CDR3: TGTGCCAGTAGTACGACAGGGGAATTGAGAAAACTGCTTTTT. Protein sequence: CASSTTGELRKLLF. This chain connects TRBV19 to TRBJ1-4; TRBD1 agrees at 8 bases. Germline V CDR1 and CDR2: LNHDA, SQIVND (reference sequence). This CDR3 is 14 amino acids long.